This T cell receptor (beta chain) is from a study of T cell repertoires in cytomegalovirus infection. Remarks on this clonotype: The antigen is unknown.

Each CDR3 protein gets one entry after TCRdb re-called the reads with MiXCR. Of fewer than 900,000 distinct CDR3 sequences listed, 25% to 30% were seen once; the top ten hold over 10%. The V gene's germline CDR1 is MGHRA and CDR2 YSYEKL. V was pared by 1 base and J by 0 bases, with 9 bases of the junction left unmatched. The CDR3 totals 19 residues. This specimen was cultured CD8+ T cells from PBMCs, taken from culture after CMV antigen stimulation. The rearrangement uses TRBV4-1 and TRBJ2-1, with 10 bases identical to TRBD2. This receptor was taken from a human donor in good health (CMV status not recorded). Some clones in this sample may be carry-over from other donors' samples. The CDR3 DNA is TGCGCCAGCAGCCAAGGGACTAGCGGACTATCCAGCTCCTACAATGAGCAGTTCTTC. It encodes CASSQGTSGLSSSYNEQFF.